The clone carrying this T cell receptor beta chain was seen many times. Its antigen is unidentified. Germline V gives CDR1 MDHEN, CDR2 SYDVKM. Unmatched junction bases numbered 8, after V lost 7 bases and J lost 2 bases. CDR3 size: 14 residues. Time point described: pre-sensitization, week 0. Treatment noted: therapeutic diphenylcyclopropenone sensitization with weekly scalp DPC. This record belongs to a study of human T cells and chemical hapten exposure. Study-level background: Skin of the upper inner arm, approximately 2 cm by approximately 2 cm, received 2% DPC for sensitization. The study patch tested 0.01% DPC on the upper back and read results at 6 days. Chiefly women, the patients showed alopecia areata, totalis or universalis.

TCRdb reanalysed the RACE reads using MiXCR and keeps one entry per CDR3 protein. The sample includes tens of thousands of distinct CDR3 sequences, approximately 11% of them seen just once. General study findings and limits: No shift was seen in TCRs above 1 in 1000 frequency with DPC sensitization.

This sequence joins TRBV28 and TRBJ2-7; 7 bases agree with TRBD2. The receptor was isolated from a woman aged 45-65 years with alopecia areata. Some clones in this sample may be carry-over from other donors' samples. The sample here was whole blood, taken in connection with sensitization to the hapten diphenylcyclopropenone (DPC). CDR3 loop: CASTPGGETYEQYF. The CDR3 DNA reads as TGTGCCAGCACCCCGGGGGGAGAGACCTACGAGCAGTACTTC.